The 6 T cell receptor beta chains in this list originate from one sample, sequenced in a study of beta chain features in type 1 diabetes. Sequencing targeted expressed TCRB transcripts, as all isolated RNA had been reverse transcribed. TCRdb's table, derived via immunoSEQ multiplex PCR, lists solely in-frame clones and lacks some. The table includes about 240,000 clones, about 25% detected once. Material for sequencing was central memory CD4+ T cells from blood. These receptors were obtained from a man in his thirties or forties in good health.

This clone appeared a few times. This chain links TRBV6-6 with TRBJ1-6; 9 positions match TRBD1. Germline V lookup: CDR1 MNHNY, CDR2 SVGAGI (reference sequence). V was pared by 0 bases and J by 11 bases, with 8 bases of the junction left unmatched. CDR3 length: 16 amino acids. In DNA, the CDR3 is TGTGCCAGCAGTTACTCTCCGACAGGGGGTGGAACACCCCTCCACTTT. Its translation is CASSYSPTGGGTPLHF.

This clone was observed many times. The J gene is TRBJ2-7, the V gene TRBV7-2; 8 bases line up with TRBD1. With 6 bases clipped from V and 6 bases from J, the junction kept 4 bases outside the gene matches. CDR1 is SGHTA and CDR2 is FQGNSA in the germline V gene. The CDR3 runs to 12 residues. This CDR3 is CASSQGAREQYF. CDR3 bases: TGTGCCAGCAGTCAGGGGGCGCGCGAGCAGTACTTC.

The V call is TRBV29-1, the J call TRBJ1-2; D unclear. CDR1 and CDR2 from the germline V gene are SQVTM and ANQGSEA. The ends were cut back, 5 bases at V and 3 bases at J, with 13 bases in the middle. CDR3 length: 13 residues. DNA for the CDR3: TGCAGCGTTCTCTCGGGGAGCTACTATGGCTACACCTTC. Its translation is CSVLSGSYYGYTF.

Many counts were recorded for this clone. The chain is built from TRBV28 and TRBJ2-1; TRBD2 agrees at 8 bases. CDR1 MDHEN and CDR2 SYDVKM come from the germline V gene. V lost 6 bases to trimming and J lost 6 bases; unmatched junction nucleotides: 13. This CDR3 comprises 16 residues. CDR3 nucleotide sequence: TGTGCCAGCAGCTCCTTCGGAGCGGGAGATTCCAATGAGCAGTTCTTC. Translated: CASSSFGAGDSNEQFF.

The DNA of the CDR3 is TGTGCCAGCAGTTCCAACGGACAGGGAGGGAACACCATATATTTT. It specifies CASSSNGQGGNTIYF. The chain is built from TRBV6-5 and TRBJ1-3; 8 nucleotides agree with TRBD1. Germline-derived CDR1 and CDR2 are MNHEY and SVGAGI. V was pared by 4 bases and J by 7 bases, with 9 bases of the junction left unmatched. The CDR3 length is 15 residues.

The CDR3 bases are TGTGCCAGTAGTACCGACCGAACCGGGGAGCTGTTTTTT. Translated, it gives CASSTDRTGELFF. V gene TRBV19 combines with J gene TRBJ2-2; the D is unclear. This CDR3 has 13 residues. The V gene's germline CDR1 is LNHDA and CDR2 SQIVND (reference sequence). Deletions cut 4 bases from V and 5 bases from J, with 8 bases between.